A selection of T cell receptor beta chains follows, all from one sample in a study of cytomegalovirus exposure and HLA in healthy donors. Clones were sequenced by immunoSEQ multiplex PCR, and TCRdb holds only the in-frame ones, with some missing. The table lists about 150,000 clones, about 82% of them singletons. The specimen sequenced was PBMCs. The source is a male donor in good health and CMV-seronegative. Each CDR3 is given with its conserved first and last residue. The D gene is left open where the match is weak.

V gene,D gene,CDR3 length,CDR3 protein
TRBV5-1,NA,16,CASSPYGGAPNTEAFF
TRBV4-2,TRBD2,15,CASRHLAGGLNEQFF
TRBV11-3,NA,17,CASSLGQDGLAGNTIYF
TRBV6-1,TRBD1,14,CASSYDRVDQPQHF
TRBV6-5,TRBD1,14,CASSPGQGKETQYF
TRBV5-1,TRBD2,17,CASSLGLAGGANNEQFF
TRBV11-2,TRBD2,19,CASSPIVASGTSSGNEQYF
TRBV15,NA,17,CATSRDSIGVHSGELFF
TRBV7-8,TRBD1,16,CASSLATGTGGYGYTF
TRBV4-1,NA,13,CASSQARKETQYF
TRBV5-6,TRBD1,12,CASSSTGTIQYF
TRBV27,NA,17,CASSTRDSDNPHYGYTF
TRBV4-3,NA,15,CASSQKMGAVETQYF